The source of this T cell receptor beta chain is a study of shared clonotypes between healthy human individuals. Donors were Caucasian adults residing in Nashville, Tennessee, USA. TCRdb keeps only in-frame clones here, not all; method: immunoSEQ multiplex PCR. The data contain about 2.4 million clones, more than 85% of them singletons. The CDR3 is made up of 13 amino acids. Germline CDR1 SGHRS, CDR2 YFSETQ. Trimming took 4 bases from V and 5 from J; bases not matched to a gene: 5. The TCR originated in a man younger than 35 in good health. Some clones in this sample may be carry-over from other donors' samples. This chain links TRBV5-1 with TRBJ2-7; 8 nucleotides match TRBD1. Sequencing was done on a sample of naive CD4+ T cells from PBMCs. Indicated subset: CD45RA+ positively selected. The CDR3: CASSQDRVDEQYF. CDR3 DNA sequence: TGCGCCAGCAGCCAGGACAGGGTCGACGAGCAGTACTTC.